This entry lists 10 T cell receptor beta chains sequenced from one sample in a study of T-cell memory formation after mild COVID-19. From the 5' RACE reads, TCRdb called clonotypes with MiXCR, one entry per CDR3 protein. The sample lists 500,000 to 550,000 distinct CDR3 sequences, roughly 22% occurring once. Source material: PBMCs or a T cell subset sorted from them (not recorded which). The source is an adult woman who had mild COVID-19 (a few samples of this study predate the infection). Cell type and time point are not known.

This CDR3 is CASSRDGPRYTQYF. CDR3 nucleotides: TGTGCCAGCAGCAGAGACGGCCCCAGGTATACGCAGTATTTT. The V gene is TRBV7-9, the J gene TRBJ2-3; D unresolved. The CDR3 is made up of 14 amino acids. V was clipped by 5 bases and J by 7 bases, with 16 bases between them. Germline V gene sequence: CDR1 SEHNR, CDR2 FQNEAQ (reference sequence).

This chain uses TRBV25-1 with TRBJ2-7; either TRBD1 or TRBD2 may supply D (5 bases each). V was shortened by 1 base and J by 2 bases, with 12 bases between the two germline ends. From germline, CDR1 is MGHDK and CDR2 SYGVNS. The CDR3 is 15 amino acids. CDR3 sequence: CASSESRGLTYEQYF. The CDR3 nucleotides are TGTGCCAGCAGTGAATCGAGGGGCCTAACCTACGAGCAGTACTTC.

This clonotype was detected ten times or more. The J gene is TRBJ2-1, the V gene TRBV20-1, with D possibly matching TRBD2 (6 bases). V lost 0 bases and J lost 3, with 12 bases in between. This CDR3 is built from 15 residues. Germline V gene lookup returns CDR1 DFQATT and CDR2 SNEGSKA (reference sequence). The CDR3 is CSARDVLAHYNEQFF. As DNA, the CDR3 is TGCAGTGCTAGAGACGTACTAGCCCACTACAATGAGCAGTTCTTC.

This sequence joins TRBV4-1 and TRBJ1-1, with 9 nucleotides matching TRBD1. The CDR3 sequence is 15 residues long. With 6 bases clipped from V and 2 bases from J, the junction kept 7 bases outside the gene matches. Germline V gene sequence: CDR1 MGHRA, CDR2 YSYEKL. The CDR3 DNA follows: TGCGCCAGCAGGACCGTCACAGGGGGCAACACTGAAGCTTTCTTT. Translation: CASRTVTGGNTEAFF.

The chain combines TRBV12-3 or TRBV12-4 with TRBJ2-2; a possible D gene is TRBD1 (6 bases). The CDR3 totals 19 residues. V lost 5 bases to trimming and J lost 5 bases, with 27 bases between them. The CDR3 coding sequence is TGTGCCAGCAGTCCCGTAGTGGGGACATTTGCGCAAGGGACCGGGGAGCTGTTTTTT. This encodes CASSPVVGTFAQGTGELFF.

This clonotype was detected many times. This chain links TRBV12-3 or TRBV12-4 with TRBJ2-7; D not resolved. This CDR3 is built from 15 residues. Trimming took off 0 bases at V and 3 bases at J, with 12 bases between the two ends. The CDR3 reads CASSLALLGLYEQYF. The DNA for the CDR3 is TGTGCCAGCAGTTTAGCGCTCTTAGGTCTCTACGAGCAGTACTTC.

This chain connects TRBV9 to TRBJ2-1; 13 nucleotides match TRBD2. This CDR3 is 17 amino acids long. Per germline, CDR1 SGDLS and CDR2 YYNGEE. V gave up 0 bases and J gave up 4 bases; unmatched junction bases: 4. The CDR3 DNA follows: TGTGCCAGCAGCGTAGGGACTAGCGGGAGACTATACAATGAGCAGTTCTTC. Its translation: CASSVGTSGRLYNEQFF.

The chain recombines TRBV29-1 with TRBJ2-7, with 9 nucleotides matching TRBD1. Germline V gene lookup returns CDR1 SQVTM and CDR2 ANQGSEA. Trimming at V came to 2 bases and at J to 6 bases, leaving 8 bases not matched to a gene. The CDR3 extends over 14 amino acids. The CDR3 spells CSVERMGQGGEQYF. The DNA of the CDR3 is TGCAGCGTTGAACGAATGGGACAGGGAGGCGAGCAGTACTTC.

This clonotype turned up a few times. The rearrangement uses TRBV14 and TRBJ1-1; 8 bases align to TRBD1. V dropped 4 bases and J dropped 3; count of bases not matched to a gene: 7. The germline gives CDR1 SGHDN, CDR2 FVKESK. This CDR3 region has 15 residues. CDR3 in amino acids: CASSPFRTGHTEAFF. The CDR3, as DNA: TGTGCCAGCAGCCCCTTTCGGACAGGGCACACTGAAGCTTTCTTT.

In its sample, this clonotype was seen a few times. V is TRBV2 and J is TRBJ1-5, with TRBD1 matching 11 bases. The germline CDR1 and CDR2 sequences are SNHLY and FYNNEI. The CDR3 totals 15 residues. V was clipped by 6 bases and J by 1 base; unmatched bases: 2. CDR3 DNA sequence: TGTGCCAGCAGGGGGGACAGGGGGAGCAATCAGCCCCAGCATTTT. The encoded protein is CASRGDRGSNQPQHF.